This T cell receptor beta chain was sequenced during a study of CD8+ T cells in alopecia areata. About the study: Each of the treated patients was given oral tofacitinib, 5 to 10 mg twice daily, for moderate-to-severe alopecia areata. Study outcomes and limitations: Persistence during tofacitinib was seen for many expanded lesional clones in scalp and blood. Scalp clonality and expanded CD8+ clones among the top 100 fell significantly with tofacitinib.

Treatment given: oral pan-JAK inhibitor, 5-10 mg twice daily. PBMCs were stained for CD3, CD4 and CD8, and CD4+ and CD8+ T cells were sorted. This clone appeared a few times. Its antigen is currently unknown. Extraction and reverse transcription of RNA yielded cDNA as the sequencing template. Generated by immunoSEQ multiplex PCR, the TCRdb table keeps only in-frame clones and is missing some. Altogether more than 90,000 clones are present, roughly two thirds being singletons, with the ten largest covering less than 20%. The source was CD8+ T cells sorted from blood, collected at week 4, from a patient treated with tofacitinib. The sequence was collected from a human donor with alopecia areata.

The CDR3 spells CASSLGDSANVLTF. Written as DNA, the CDR3 is TGTGCCAGCAGCTTAGGGGATTCAGCCAACGTCCTGACTTTC. V is TRBV13 and J is TRBJ2-6; D gene unclear. This CDR3 comprises 14 residues. Between the trimmed V and J ends, which lost 0 bases and 7 bases, there was a span of 7 bases. CDR1 is PRHDT, CDR2 FYEKMQ, per germline (reference sequence).